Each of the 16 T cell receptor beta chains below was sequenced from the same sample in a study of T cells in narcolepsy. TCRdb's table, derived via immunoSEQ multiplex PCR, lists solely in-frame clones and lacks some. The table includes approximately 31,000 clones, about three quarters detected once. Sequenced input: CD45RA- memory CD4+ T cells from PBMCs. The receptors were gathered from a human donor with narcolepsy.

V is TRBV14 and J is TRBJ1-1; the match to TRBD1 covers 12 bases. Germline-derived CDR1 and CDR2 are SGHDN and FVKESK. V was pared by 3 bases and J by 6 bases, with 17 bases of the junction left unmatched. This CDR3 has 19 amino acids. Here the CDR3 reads CASSHQGQGAGGLGSEAFF. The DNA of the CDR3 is TGTGCCAGCAGCCACCAGGGACAGGGGGCGGGTGGTTTAGGTTCTGAAGCTTTCTTT.

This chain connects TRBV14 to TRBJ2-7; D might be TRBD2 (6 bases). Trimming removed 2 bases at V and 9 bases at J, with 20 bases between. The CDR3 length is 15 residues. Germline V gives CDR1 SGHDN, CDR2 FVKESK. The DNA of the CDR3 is TGTGCCAGCAGCCAAACGATTGGGTCAGGGACTCGGCAGTACTTC. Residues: CASSQTIGSGTRQYF.

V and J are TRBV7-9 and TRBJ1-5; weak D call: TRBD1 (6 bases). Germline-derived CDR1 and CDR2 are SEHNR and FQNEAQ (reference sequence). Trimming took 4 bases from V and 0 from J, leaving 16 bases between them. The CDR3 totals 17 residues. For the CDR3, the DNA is TGTGCCAGCAGCTCAACGACAGGAGATTATAGCAATCAGCCCCAGCATTTT. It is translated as CASSSTTGDYSNQPQHF.

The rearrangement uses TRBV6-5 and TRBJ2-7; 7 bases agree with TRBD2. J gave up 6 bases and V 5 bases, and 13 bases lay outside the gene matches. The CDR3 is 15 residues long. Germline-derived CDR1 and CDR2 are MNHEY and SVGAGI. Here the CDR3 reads CASSRGGDPRLEQYF. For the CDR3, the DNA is TGTGCCAGCAGTCGGGGAGGGGACCCCCGCCTCGAGCAGTACTTC.

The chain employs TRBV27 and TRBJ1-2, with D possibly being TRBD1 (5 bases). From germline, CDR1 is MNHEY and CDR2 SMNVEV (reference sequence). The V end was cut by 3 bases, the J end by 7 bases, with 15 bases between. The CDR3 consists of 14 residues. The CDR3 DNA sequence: TGTGCCAGCAGTTTTGCAGGCCAGGGTCGTGGCTACACCTTC. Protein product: CASSFAGQGRGYTF.

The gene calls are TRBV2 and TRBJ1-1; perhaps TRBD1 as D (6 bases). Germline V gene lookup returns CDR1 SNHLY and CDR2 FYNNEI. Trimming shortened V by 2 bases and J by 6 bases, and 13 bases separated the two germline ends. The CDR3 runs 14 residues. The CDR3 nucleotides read TGTGCCAGCAGTGAACTAGGGGGGGCGGCTGAAGCTTTCTTT. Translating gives CASSELGGAAEAFF.

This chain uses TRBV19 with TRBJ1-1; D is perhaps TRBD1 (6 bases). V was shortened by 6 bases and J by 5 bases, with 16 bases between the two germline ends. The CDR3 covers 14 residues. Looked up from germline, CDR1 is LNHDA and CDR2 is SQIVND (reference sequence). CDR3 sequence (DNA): TGTGCCAGTAGAAGACAGGCTGAGGGGACTGAAGCTTTCTTT. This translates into CASRRQAEGTEAFF.

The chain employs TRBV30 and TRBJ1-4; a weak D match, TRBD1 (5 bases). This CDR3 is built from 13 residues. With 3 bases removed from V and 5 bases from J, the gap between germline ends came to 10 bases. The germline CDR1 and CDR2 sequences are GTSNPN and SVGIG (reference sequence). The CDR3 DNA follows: TGTGCCTGGAGGGGGCAGATCAATGAAAAACTGTTTTTT. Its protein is CAWRGQINEKLFF.

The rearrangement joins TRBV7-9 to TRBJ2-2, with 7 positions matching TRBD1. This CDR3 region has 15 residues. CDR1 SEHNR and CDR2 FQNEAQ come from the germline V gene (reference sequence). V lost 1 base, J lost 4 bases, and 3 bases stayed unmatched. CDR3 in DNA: TGTGCCAGCAGCTTAGACAGGGGATTCACCGGGGAGCTGTTTTTT. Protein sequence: CASSLDRGFTGELFF.

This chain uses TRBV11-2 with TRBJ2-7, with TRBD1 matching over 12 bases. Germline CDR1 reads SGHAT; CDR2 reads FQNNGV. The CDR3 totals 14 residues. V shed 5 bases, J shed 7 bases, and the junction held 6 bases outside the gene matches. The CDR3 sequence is CASSPGQGAGEQYF. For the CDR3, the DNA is TGTGCCAGCAGCCCGGGACAGGGGGCGGGAGAGCAGTACTTC.

CDR3 DNA: TGTGCCTGGAGTGGGGGACTCGGAGTCGAGCAGTACTTC. This codes for CAWSGGLGVEQYF. This sequence joins TRBV30 and TRBJ2-5; TRBD2 might be the D (6 bases). The tail of the sequence fits TRBJ2-7 better, so the J call may be wrong. This CDR3 is 13 amino acids long. Germline V gives CDR1 GTSNPN, CDR2 SVGIG (reference sequence).

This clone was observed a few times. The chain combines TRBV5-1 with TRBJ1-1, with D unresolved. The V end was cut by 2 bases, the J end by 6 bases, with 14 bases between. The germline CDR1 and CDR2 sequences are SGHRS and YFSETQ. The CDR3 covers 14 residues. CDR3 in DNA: TGCGCCAGCAGCTTCAATGACATAAAATCTGAAGCTTTCTTT. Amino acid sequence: CASSFNDIKSEAFF.

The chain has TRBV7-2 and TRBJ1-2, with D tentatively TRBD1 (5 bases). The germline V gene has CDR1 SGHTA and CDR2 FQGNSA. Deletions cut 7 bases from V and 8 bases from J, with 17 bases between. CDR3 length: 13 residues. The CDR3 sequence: CASNARGREGYTF. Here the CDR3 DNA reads TGTGCCAGCAACGCCCGGGGGAGGGAAGGCTACACCTTC.

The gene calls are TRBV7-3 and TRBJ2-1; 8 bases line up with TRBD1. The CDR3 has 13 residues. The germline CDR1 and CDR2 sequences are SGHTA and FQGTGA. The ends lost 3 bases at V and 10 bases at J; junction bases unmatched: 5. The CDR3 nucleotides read TGTGCCAGCAGCTTTGACAGGGGAGACGAGCAGTTCTTC. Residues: CASSFDRGDEQFF.

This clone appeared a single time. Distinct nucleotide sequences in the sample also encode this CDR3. DNA for the CDR3: TGTGCCAGCAGATCTTACCGGCCGGGACTAGCGAGCAATGAGCAGTTCTTC. Translation: CASRSYRPGLASNEQFF. This rearrangement joins TRBV13 to TRBJ2-1; TRBD2 aligns across 10 bases. Trimming removed 6 bases from V and 6 bases from J; junction bases left unmatched: 14. The CDR3 spans 17 residues. Germline V gene data show CDR1 as PRHDT and CDR2 as FYEKMQ (reference sequence).

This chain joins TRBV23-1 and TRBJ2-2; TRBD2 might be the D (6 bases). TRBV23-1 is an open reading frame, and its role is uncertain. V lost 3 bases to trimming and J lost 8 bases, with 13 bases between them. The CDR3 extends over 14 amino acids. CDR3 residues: CASSHPGGMGELFF. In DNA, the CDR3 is TGCGCCAGCAGTCATCCCGGGGGAATGGGGGAGCTGTTTTTT.